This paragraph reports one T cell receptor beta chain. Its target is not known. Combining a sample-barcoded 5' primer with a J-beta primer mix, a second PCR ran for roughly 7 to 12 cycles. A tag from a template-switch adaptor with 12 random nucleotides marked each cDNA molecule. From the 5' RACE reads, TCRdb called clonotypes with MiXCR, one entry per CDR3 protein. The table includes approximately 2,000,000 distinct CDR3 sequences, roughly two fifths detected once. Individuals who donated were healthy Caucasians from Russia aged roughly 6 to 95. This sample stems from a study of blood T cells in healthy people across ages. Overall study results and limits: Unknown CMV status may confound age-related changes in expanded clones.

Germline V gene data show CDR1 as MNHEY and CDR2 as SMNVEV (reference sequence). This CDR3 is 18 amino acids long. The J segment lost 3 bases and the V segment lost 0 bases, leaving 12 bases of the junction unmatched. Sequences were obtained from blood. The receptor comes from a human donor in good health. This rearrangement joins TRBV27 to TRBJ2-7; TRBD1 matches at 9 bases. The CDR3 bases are TGTGCCAGCAGTTTATCTTCCCTGGACAGGGGAGTATTCTACGAGCAGTACTTC. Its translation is CASSLSSLDRGVFYEQYF.